A single sample is the source of the 14 T cell receptor beta chains below, sequenced in a study of blood T cells in healthy people across ages. Next came a second PCR, run for roughly 6 to 11 cycles, which used a sample-barcoded 5' primer along with a J-beta primer mix. TCRdb re-called the 5' RACE reads with MiXCR, one entry per CDR3 protein. Of approximately 290,000 distinct CDR3 sequences in the sample, around 27% were seen once. Sequencing input: blood. The receptors here all came from a woman between 65 and 79 years old in good health.

This clonotype has only a few counts. The chain joins TRBV28 to TRBJ2-1; D ambiguous. The CDR3 has 15 amino acids. Trimming took off 5 bases at V and 5 bases at J, with 16 bases between the two ends. Per germline, CDR1 MDHEN and CDR2 SYDVKM. The CDR3 spells CASSPTNGRNNEQFF. The CDR3 DNA reads as TGTGCCAGCAGTCCTACCAATGGACGGAACAATGAGCAGTTCTTC.

This chain joins TRBV5-1 and TRBJ2-1; 9 positions agree with TRBD2. CDR3 length: 16 residues. In germline, CDR1 is SGHRS, CDR2 YFSETQ. The trim removed 0 bases at V and 7 bases at J, leaving 8 bases unmatched. The CDR3 protein is CASSLERGRAENEQFF. CDR3 in DNA: TGCGCCAGCAGCTTGGAACGCGGGAGGGCTGAGAATGAGCAGTTCTTC.

This clonotype occurred many times. This rearrangement joins TRBV5-1 to TRBJ1-2; tentatively, D is TRBD1 (6 bases). Germline V gene sequence: CDR1 SGHRS, CDR2 YFSETQ. The V and J ends lost 0 bases and 8 bases respectively, with 14 bases between them. This CDR3 is built from 14 residues. In DNA, the CDR3 is TGCGCCAGCAGCTTGGGGCACAGGGAGGAAGGCTACACCTTC. This codes for CASSLGHREEGYTF.

The chain couples TRBV9 to TRBJ1-4; no clear D gene. The V and J ends lost 0 bases and 0 bases respectively, with 12 bases between them. The germline V gene has CDR1 SGDLS and CDR2 YYNGEE. This CDR3 comprises 17 residues. The CDR3 sequence: CASSVGPGQATNEKLFF. Written as DNA, the CDR3 is TGTGCCAGCAGCGTAGGCCCCGGGCAGGCAACTAATGAAAAACTGTTTTTT.

The rearrangement links TRBV6-1 to TRBJ1-5; D not resolved. The V end was cut by 8 bases, the J end by 2 bases, with 19 bases between. This CDR3 comprises 16 residues. Germline CDR1 and CDR2: MNHNS and SASEGT. The CDR3 sequence: CASSHSTMWGNQPQHF. DNA for the CDR3: TGTGCCAGCTCCCATTCAACGATGTGGGGCAATCAGCCCCAGCATTTT.

This clonotype turned up a few times. The chain joins TRBV6-2 or TRBV6-3 to TRBJ2-1; D is possibly TRBD2 (5 bases). Germline loops: CDR1 MNHEY, CDR2 SVGEGT. Trimming stripped 5 bases from V and 13 bases from J, with 15 bases between. This CDR3 contains 12 residues. CDR3 DNA: TGTGCCAGCAGTCCTCCTAGCATCCTTCAGTTCTTC. Protein product: CASSPPSILQFF.

This clonotype occurred a few times. The genes are TRBV20-1 and TRBJ2-1; D may be TRBD2 (5 bases). With the DNA end fitting TRBJ2-5 better, the J assignment may be wrong. CDR1 and CDR2 from the germline V gene are DFQATT and SNEGSKA (reference sequence). The CDR3 sequence is 14 residues long. For the CDR3, the DNA is TGCAGTGCTAGAAAACCCGACGGGAAAGAGACCCAGTACTTC. Its protein product is CSARKPDGKETQYF.

This clonotype was seen a few times. The gene calls are TRBV7-2 and TRBJ2-1, with TRBD2 identical over 10 bases. The J call is in doubt because the DNA end fits TRBJ2-7 better. Germline V gives CDR1 SGHTA, CDR2 FQGNSA. The CDR3 contains 15 residues. CDR3 nucleotides: TGTGCCAGCAGCTCTTCCGGGACTAGCGCGTACGAGCAGTACTTC. It codes for CASSSSGTSAYEQYF.

The chain employs TRBV7-2 and TRBJ2-4; D unresolved. The CDR3 covers 15 residues. Germline V gives CDR1 SGHTA, CDR2 FQGNSA. V lost 1 base and J lost 6, with 13 bases in between. In nucleotides, the CDR3 is TGTGCCAGCAGCTTAGAGCTTAGTCAAACAAACATTCAGTACTTC. The encoded protein is CASSLELSQTNIQYF.

The rearrangement uses TRBV20-1 and TRBJ2-5, with D perhaps matching TRBD2 (6 bases). The better agreement between TRBJ2-1 and the DNA end casts doubt on the J call. Germline V gene sequence: CDR1 DFQATT, CDR2 SNEGSKA (reference sequence). The CDR3 runs 15 residues. The CDR3 DNA follows: TGCAGTGCTAGAGACCTGGGACTGCCTACAAATGAGCAGTTCTTC. Protein product: CSARDLGLPTNEQFF.

This clonotype was detected only a few times. J is TRBJ2-2 and V is TRBV7-3; D gene unclear. V lost 5 bases and J lost 8, with 9 bases in between. From germline, CDR1 is SGHTA and CDR2 FQGTGA. CDR3 size: 12 residues. The CDR3 sequence: CASSVTLGELFF. CDR3 sequence (DNA): TGTGCCAGCAGCGTTACGTTGGGGGAGCTGTTTTTT.

The count of this clonotype is one. The V gene is TRBV9, the J gene TRBJ2-1; D ambiguous. CDR3 length: 14 amino acids. Per germline, CDR1 SGDLS and CDR2 YYNGEE. Trimming removed 0 bases from V and 5 bases from J, with 9 bases in between. The CDR3 here is CASSVALRNNEQFF. CDR3 nucleotides: TGTGCCAGCAGCGTAGCTCTGAGGAACAATGAGCAGTTCTTC.

This clonotype has only a few counts. The conserved phenylalanine or tryptophan normally closing the CDR3 is absent here, so this likely arose from a read error. The chain couples TRBV6-5 to TRBJ1-2; D might be TRBD1 (6 bases). Trimming took off 2 bases at V and 6 bases at J, with 22 bases between the two ends. Germline CDR1 and CDR2: MNHEY and SVGAGI. The CDR3 contains 17 residues. The DNA of the CDR3 is TGTGCCAGCAGTTACACGACAGGATCGTTCCTCGTCGATGGCTACACCCTC. Translation: CASSYTTGSFLVDGYTL.

The CDR3 loop reads CSAWDAGKLFF. The CDR3 nucleotides read TGCAGTGCTTGGGACGCCGGGAAACTGTTTTTT. This chain connects TRBV20-1 to TRBJ1-4, with D perhaps TRBD1 (5 bases). The CDR3 contains 11 residues. Germline V lookup: CDR1 DFQATT, CDR2 SNEGSKA (reference sequence). Trimming stripped 5 bases from V and 11 bases from J, with 12 bases between.